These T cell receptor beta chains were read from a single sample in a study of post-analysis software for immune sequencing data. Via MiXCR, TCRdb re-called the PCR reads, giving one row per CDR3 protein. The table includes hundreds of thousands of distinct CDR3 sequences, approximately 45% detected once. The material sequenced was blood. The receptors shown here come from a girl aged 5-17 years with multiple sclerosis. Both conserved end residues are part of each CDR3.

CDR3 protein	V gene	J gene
CAWSGTSGRAGEQFF	TRBV30	TRBJ2-1
CASSRTALGANVLTF	TRBV6-5	TRBJ2-6
CASSALGTGLYEQYF	TRBV6-1	TRBJ2-7
CSAPTSGWYQETQYF	TRBV20-1	TRBJ2-5
CASSFDGRVSYNEQCF	TRBV7-3	TRBJ2-1
CASSPRRDRYGHTF	TRBV9	TRBJ1-2
CATGLSGNNEQFF	TRBV28	TRBJ2-1
CASSLVLGGNLGQETQYF	TRBV5-1	TRBJ2-5
CASSLAGLHYEQYF	TRBV7-2	TRBJ2-7
CASRRDEVYNEQFF	TRBV5-1	TRBJ2-1
CSAPGQGDYNEQFF	TRBV20-1	TRBJ2-1
CASSLSALYYEQYF	TRBV27	TRBJ2-7
CASSREWDTQYF	TRBV28	TRBJ2-3
CASSLSGLAADTQYF	TRBV5-4	TRBJ2-3
CASRLADEQYF	TRBV5-1	-
CASSQGFALVNEQFF	TRBV3-1	TRBJ2-1
CASSLLPDRDYEQYF	TRBV7-2	TRBJ2-7
CASSWTSGNQETQYF	TRBV7-3	TRBJ2-5
CASSPGLAVDTQYF	TRBV28	TRBJ2-3
CASSVNLSTGLNHEQYF	TRBV21-1	TRBJ2-7
CAGSTGQENEKLFF	TRBV12-3/TRBV12-4	TRBJ1-4
CSVSGPVSGANVPTF	TRBV29-1	TRBJ2-6
CASSPSWTAPQETQYF	TRBV5-5	TRBJ2-5
CASSLSGGDPYNEQFF	TRBV5-1	TRBJ2-1
CASSQARRAGNYGYTF	TRBV4-1	TRBJ1-2
CSARTEFYEQYF	TRBV29-1	TRBJ2-7
CASGLGRAETQYF	TRBV12-5	TRBJ2-5
CASSSQGVREKLFF	TRBV5-1	TRBJ1-4
CASSPTDRVSEQYF	TRBV9	-
CASSPERRGLAKNIQYF	TRBV28	TRBJ2-4
CASSLLAGGVNEQYF	TRBV9	TRBJ2-7
CASSPSWADTRYF	TRBV7-9	TRBJ2-3
CASSSGTGGLTEAFF	TRBV6-5	TRBJ1-1
CASSQDHSLSSGANVLTF	TRBV4-3	TRBJ2-6
CASSLRSGGYTF	TRBV28	TRBJ1-2
CASRGDTLGETQYF	TRBV2	TRBJ2-5
CASSFLDRQPQHF	TRBV27	TRBJ1-5
CASSSQPRTEAFF	TRBV7-3	TRBJ1-1
CASSLERSRAGPQETQYF	TRBV7-6	TRBJ2-5
CAISESLVSTGFNQPQHF	TRBV10-3	TRBJ1-5
CASIGGGNNYGYTF	TRBV28	TRBJ1-2
CASSLAATGDLSGANVLTF	TRBV4-3	TRBJ2-6
CASSALGGRSYNEQFF	TRBV7-3	TRBJ2-1
CATSSRTGEVNEQFF	TRBV15	TRBJ2-1
CAWSVLQGFYGYTF	TRBV30	TRBJ1-2
CASSPTTGGGRAFF	TRBV7-2	TRBJ1-1